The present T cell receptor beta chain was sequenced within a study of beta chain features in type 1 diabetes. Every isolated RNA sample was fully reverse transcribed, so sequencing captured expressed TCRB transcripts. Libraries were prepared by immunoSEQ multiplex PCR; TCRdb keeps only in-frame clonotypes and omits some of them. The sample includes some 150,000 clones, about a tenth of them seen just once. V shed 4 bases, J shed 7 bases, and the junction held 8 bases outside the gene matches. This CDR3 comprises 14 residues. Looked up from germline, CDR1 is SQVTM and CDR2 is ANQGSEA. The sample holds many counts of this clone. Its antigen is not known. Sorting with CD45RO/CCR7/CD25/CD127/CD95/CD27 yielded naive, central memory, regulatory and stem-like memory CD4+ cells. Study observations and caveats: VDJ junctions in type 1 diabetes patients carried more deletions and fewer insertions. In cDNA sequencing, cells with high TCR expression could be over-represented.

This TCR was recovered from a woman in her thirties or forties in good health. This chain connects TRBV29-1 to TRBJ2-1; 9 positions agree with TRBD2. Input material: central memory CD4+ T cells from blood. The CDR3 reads CSVAGTSGLNEQFF. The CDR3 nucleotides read TGCAGCGTTGCTGGAACTAGCGGGTTGAATGAGCAGTTCTTC.